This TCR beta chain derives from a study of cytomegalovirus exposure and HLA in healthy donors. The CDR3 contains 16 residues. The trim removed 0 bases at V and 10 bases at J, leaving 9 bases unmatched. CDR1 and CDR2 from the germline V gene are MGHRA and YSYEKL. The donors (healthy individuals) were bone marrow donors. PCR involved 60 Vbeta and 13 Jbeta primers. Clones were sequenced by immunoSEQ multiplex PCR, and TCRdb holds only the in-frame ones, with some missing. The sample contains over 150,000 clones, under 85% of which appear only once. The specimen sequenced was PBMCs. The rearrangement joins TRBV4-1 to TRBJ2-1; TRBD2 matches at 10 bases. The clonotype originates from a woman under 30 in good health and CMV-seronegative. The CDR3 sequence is CASSQDSLAGVKEQFF. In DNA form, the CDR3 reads TGCGCCAGCAGCCAAGATTCCCTAGCGGGGGTCAAGGAGCAGTTCTTC.